These T cell receptor beta chains were read from a single sample in a study of CD8 T cells in Susac syndrome. From the immunoSEQ multiplex PCR reads, TCRdb called clonotypes with MiXCR, one entry per CDR3 protein. The data show 160,000 or so distinct CDR3 sequences, 94% seen once. Sequenced sample: CD4+ T cells from PBMCs. These TCRs come from a human donor with Susac syndrome. CDR3s leave out the opening cysteine and the closing phenylalanine or tryptophan.

TRBV14	TRBJ1-1	11	ASNQGFRTEAF
TRBV20-1	TRBJ1-6	13	SARSEDRDNSPLH
TRBV24-1	TRBJ2-3	13	ATSDRDTRSDTQY
TRBV6-5	TRBJ1-5	12	ASSYSERNQPQH
TRBV19	TRBJ2-3	13	ASSINGESTDTQY
TRBV7-2	TRBJ2-7	11	ASSMDPSYEQY
TRBV30	TRBJ2-5	11	AWSVALQETQY
TRBV20-1	TRBJ2-5	11	SASGGGQETQY
TRBV12-3/TRBV12-4	TRBJ2-3	13	ASSARTESTDTQY
TRBV7-2	TRBJ2-7	13	ASSSQGFSSYEQY
TRBV24-1	TRBJ2-2	14	ATSGSGTGATGELF
TRBV20-1	TRBJ2-1	10	SASGRNNEQF
TRBV28	TRBJ2-7	13	ASSSRDRGSYEQY
TRBV19	TRBJ1-1	13	ASSTQGTSNTEAF
TRBV9	TRBJ2-3	15	ASSVALAGASTDTQY
TRBV5-4	TRBJ2-5	11	ASSSEAGETQY
TRBV4-2	TRBJ1-2	14	ASSQDGTGAPRSYT
TRBV9	TRBJ1-5	12	ASSVTGAGQPQH
TRBV13	TRBJ1-6	12	ASSFGMPNSPLH
TRBV7-2	TRBJ1-1	12	ASSLVSGDTEAF
TRBV29-1	TRBJ2-3	13	SVEPSGGGRGTQY
TRBV9	TRBJ1-4	10	ASSGQGEKLF
TRBV5-6	TRBJ1-2	10	ASSRLGQGYT
TRBV20-1	TRBJ2-1	11	SAVRTGYNEQF
TRBV9	TRBJ1-3	15	ASSPTQGSRDRNTIY
TRBV2	TRBJ2-2	11	ASRTGSVGELF
TRBV12-3/TRBV12-4	TRBJ2-7	13	ASSLSRTGNYEQY
TRBV24-1	TRBJ2-5	14	ATSEGDRGRAETQY
TRBV5-1	TRBJ2-1	12	ASSIGATYNEQF
TRBV7-2	TRBJ2-6	15	AGSMGHGRSGANVLT
TRBV5-1	TRBJ1-1	14	ASSLNTEGPNTEAF
TRBV27	TRBJ2-1	12	ASRPTGEYNEQF
TRBV14	TRBJ2-7	12	ASSQLGDQGYVY
TRBV12-3/TRBV12-4	TRBJ1-5	14	ASSPDGQVSNQPQH
TRBV5-6	TRBJ1-6	14	ASSPPPGQGGSPLH
TRBV3-1	TRBJ2-1	13	ASSQKRGYRNEQF
TRBV30	TRBJ2-2	9	AWSPTRELF
TRBV25-1	TRBJ2-1	12	ASSGRQGFHEQF
TRBV27	TRBJ1-5	12	ASSFEGRGQPQH
TRBV12-3/TRBV12-4	TRBJ2-2	13	ASSLDRVGAGELF
TRBV2	TRBJ2-2	11	ASSSGLSGELF
TRBV9	TRBJ2-7	12	ASSVDPGPYEQY
TRBV23-1	TRBJ2-1	12	AIHTGAIYNEQF
TRBV7-2	TRBJ2-7	10	ASSSYQGKQY
TRBV12-3/TRBV12-4	TRBJ1-2	12	ASSFRTGAFGYT
TRBV11-2	TRBJ2-3	11	ASSVAFTDTQY
TRBV5-1	TRBJ2-1	12	ASSLLRLGGEQF
TRBV20-1	TRBJ2-7	13	SAEDAGTGNFEQY
TRBV5-1	TRBJ1-6	12	ASSLAGQNSPLH
TRBV20-1	TRBJ1-6	12	SAKGTGNNSPLH